This T cell receptor beta chain comes out of a study of regulatory T cells in long-lasting Graves disease. Per germline, CDR1 SGHTA and CDR2 FQGNSA. J lost 2 bases, V lost 3 bases, and 6 bases had no gene match. The CDR3 runs to 15 residues. iRepertoire HTBI primers and Arm-PCR of CDR3 regions built TCR beta libraries. From the multiplex PCR reads, TCRdb called clonotypes with MiXCR, one entry per CDR3 protein. The sample has 500,000 to 700,000 distinct CDR3 sequences, around 17% seen once. Time point reported: newly diagnosed GD, antithyroid drugs for less than 3 months. TCR sequences were obtained from RNA taken from PBMCs. Many counts were recorded for this clonotype. The same data also contributed to another study, on T cells in Graves' hyperthyroidism and ophthalmopathy.

The sequence came from a woman in her twenties or thirties with Graves disease. This chain links TRBV7-2 with TRBJ1-1, with TRBD1 matching over 7 bases. The sequencing used peripheral blood mononuclear cells (PBMCs), collected at new diagnosis, from a patient treated with antithyroid drugs. Here the CDR3 reads CASSFSGDSNTEAFF. The CDR3 nucleotides are TGTGCCAGCAGCTTTTCAGGGGACAGCAACACTGAAGCTTTCTTT.